This T cell receptor beta chain was sequenced for a study of T cell repertoires in cytomegalovirus infection. About the research overall: Recently identified HLA-C-restricted CMV epitopes were among the peptides used. CMV infection plus the matching HLA type was flagged by public TCR beta signatures.

Worth noting for this clonotype: The antigen is not known.

Study results and limitations: Dominating the ex vivo response were HLA-C-restricted CMV-specific TCR beta clonotypes. Cumulated frequencies of public TCR beta families served to identify carriers of CMV plus the relevant HLA.

TCRdb reanalysed the reads using MiXCR and keeps one entry per CDR3 protein. The sample carries some 920,000 distinct CDR3 sequences, roughly 31% recorded once. The TCR sequence derives from a human donor in good health (CMV status not recorded). Some clones in this sample may be carry-over from other donors' samples. The sequenced sample was cultured CD8+ T cells from PBMCs, obtained from culture after CMV antigen stimulation.

The CDR3 DNA reads TGTGCCAGCAGTTTACGCCGAAGCGGCGCTGAAGCTTTCTTT. Translating gives CASSLRRSGAEAFF. V gene TRBV12-3 or TRBV12-4 combines with J gene TRBJ1-1; D is uncertain. This CDR3 contains 14 residues. Trimming removed 2 bases from V and 6 bases from J, with 13 bases in between.